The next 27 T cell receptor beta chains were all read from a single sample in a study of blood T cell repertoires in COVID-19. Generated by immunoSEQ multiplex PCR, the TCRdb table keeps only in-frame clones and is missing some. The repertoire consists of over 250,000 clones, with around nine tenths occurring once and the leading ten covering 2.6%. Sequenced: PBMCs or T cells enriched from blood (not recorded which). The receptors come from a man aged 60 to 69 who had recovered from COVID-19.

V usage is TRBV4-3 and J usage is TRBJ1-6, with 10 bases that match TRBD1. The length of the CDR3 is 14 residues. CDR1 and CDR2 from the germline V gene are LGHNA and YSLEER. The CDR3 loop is CLVDSTGGGSPLHF. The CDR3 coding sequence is TGCCTTGTGGATTCGACAGGGGGCGGTTCACCCCTCCACTTT.

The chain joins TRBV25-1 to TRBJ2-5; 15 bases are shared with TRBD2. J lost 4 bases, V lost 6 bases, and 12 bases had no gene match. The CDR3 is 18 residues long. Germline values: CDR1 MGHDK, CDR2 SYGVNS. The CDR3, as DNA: TGTGCCAGCAGGAGGGGACTAGCGGGAGGAGGAGTATCAGAGACCCAGTACTTC. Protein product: CASRRGLAGGGVSETQYF.

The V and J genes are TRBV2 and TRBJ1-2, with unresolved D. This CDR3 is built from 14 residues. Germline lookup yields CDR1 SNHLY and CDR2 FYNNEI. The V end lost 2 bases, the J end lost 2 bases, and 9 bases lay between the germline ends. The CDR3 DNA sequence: TGTGCCAGCAGTGAAACGGTTATAAACTATGGCTACACCTTC. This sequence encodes CASSETVINYGYTF.

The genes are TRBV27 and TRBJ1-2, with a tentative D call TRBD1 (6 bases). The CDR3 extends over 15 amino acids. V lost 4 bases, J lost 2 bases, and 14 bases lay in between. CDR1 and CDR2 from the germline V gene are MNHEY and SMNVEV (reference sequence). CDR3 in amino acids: CASSSMLTGNYGYTF. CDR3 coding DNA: TGTGCCAGCAGTTCCATGCTTACAGGGAACTATGGCTACACCTTC.

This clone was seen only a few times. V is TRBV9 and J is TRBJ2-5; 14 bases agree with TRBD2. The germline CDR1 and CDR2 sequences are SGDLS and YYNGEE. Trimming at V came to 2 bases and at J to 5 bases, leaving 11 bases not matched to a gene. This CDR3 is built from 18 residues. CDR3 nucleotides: TGTGCCAGCAGCGTTGGGACTAGCGGGGGTCGGGGTGGTGAGACCCAGTACTTC. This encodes CASSVGTSGGRGGETQYF.

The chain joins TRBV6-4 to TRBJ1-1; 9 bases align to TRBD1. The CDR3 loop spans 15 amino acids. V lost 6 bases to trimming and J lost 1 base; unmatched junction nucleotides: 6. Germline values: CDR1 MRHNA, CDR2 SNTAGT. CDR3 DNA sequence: TGTGCCAGCAGGAGTCAACAGGGGGCGAACACTGAAGCTTTCTTT. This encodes CASRSQQGANTEAFF.

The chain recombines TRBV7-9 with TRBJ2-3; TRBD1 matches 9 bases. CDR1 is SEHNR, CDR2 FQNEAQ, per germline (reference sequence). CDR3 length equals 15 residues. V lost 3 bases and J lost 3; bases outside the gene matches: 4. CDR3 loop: CASSLGQGGTDTQYF. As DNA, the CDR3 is TGTGCCAGCAGCTTGGGACAGGGAGGAACAGATACGCAGTATTTT. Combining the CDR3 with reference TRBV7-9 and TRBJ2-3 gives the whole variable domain DTGVSQNPRHKITKRGQNVTFRCDPISEHNRLYWYRQTLGQGPEFLTYFQNEAQLEKSRLLSDRFSAERPKGSFSTLEIQRTEQGDSAMYLCASSLGQGGTDTQYFGPGTRLTVL.

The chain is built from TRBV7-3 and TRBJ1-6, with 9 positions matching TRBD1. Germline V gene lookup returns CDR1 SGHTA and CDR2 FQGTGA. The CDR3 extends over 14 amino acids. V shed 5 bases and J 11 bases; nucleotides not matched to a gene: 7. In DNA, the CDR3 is TGTGCCAGCAGCGTGACAGGGGGAAAGGCACCCCTCCACTTT. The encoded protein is CASSVTGGKAPLHF.

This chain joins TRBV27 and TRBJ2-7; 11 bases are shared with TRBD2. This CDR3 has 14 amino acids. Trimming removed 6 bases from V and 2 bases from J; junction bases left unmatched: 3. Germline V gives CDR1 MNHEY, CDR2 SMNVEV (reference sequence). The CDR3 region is CASRGTSGPYEQYF. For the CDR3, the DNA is TGTGCCAGCAGGGGGACTAGCGGCCCCTACGAGCAGTACTTC.

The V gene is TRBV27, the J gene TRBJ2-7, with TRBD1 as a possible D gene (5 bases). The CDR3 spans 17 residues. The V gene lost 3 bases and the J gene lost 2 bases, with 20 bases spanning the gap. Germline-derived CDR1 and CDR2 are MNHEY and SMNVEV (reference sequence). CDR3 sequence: CASSLVAAWTKPYEQYF. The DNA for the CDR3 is TGTGCCAGCAGTTTGGTGGCCGCGTGGACAAAACCCTACGAGCAGTACTTC.

DNA of the CDR3: TGTGCCAGCAGCTCTTTCCAGGGCCAAGGCGGCTACACCTTC. Protein sequence: CASSSFQGQGGYTF. The J gene is TRBJ1-2, the V gene TRBV7-9; TRBD1 might be the D (5 bases). V dropped 4 bases and J dropped 8 bases, with 17 bases sitting between them. This CDR3 spans 14 amino acids. Germline V gives CDR1 SEHNR, CDR2 FQNEAQ (reference sequence).

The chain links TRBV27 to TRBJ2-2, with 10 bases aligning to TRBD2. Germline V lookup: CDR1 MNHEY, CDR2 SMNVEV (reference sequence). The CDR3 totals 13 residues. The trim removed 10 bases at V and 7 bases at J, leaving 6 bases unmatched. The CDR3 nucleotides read TGTGCCACCCGAACTAGCGGGGTCGGGGAGCTGTTTTTT. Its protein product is CATRTSGVGELFF.

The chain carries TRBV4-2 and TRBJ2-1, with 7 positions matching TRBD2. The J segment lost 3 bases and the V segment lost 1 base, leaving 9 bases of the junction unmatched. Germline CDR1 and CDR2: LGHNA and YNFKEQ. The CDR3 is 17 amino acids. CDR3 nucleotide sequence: TGTGCCAGCAGCCAAGCCCGGGCTAGCGGCTACTACAATGAGCAGTTCTTC. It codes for CASSQARASGYYNEQFF.

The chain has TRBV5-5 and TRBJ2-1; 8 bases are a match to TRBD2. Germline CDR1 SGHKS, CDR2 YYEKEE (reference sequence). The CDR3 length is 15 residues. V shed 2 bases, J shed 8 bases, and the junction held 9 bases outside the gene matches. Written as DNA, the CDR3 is TGTGCCAGCAGCTTTGGGGTAGCGGGGATTGATGAGCAGTTCTTC. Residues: CASSFGVAGIDEQFF.

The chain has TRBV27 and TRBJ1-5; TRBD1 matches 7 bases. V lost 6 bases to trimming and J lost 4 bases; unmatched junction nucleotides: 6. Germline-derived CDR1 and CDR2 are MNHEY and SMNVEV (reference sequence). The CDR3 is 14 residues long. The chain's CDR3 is CASRSQGGNQPQHF. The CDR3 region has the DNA TGTGCCAGCAGATCCCAGGGGGGAAATCAGCCCCAGCATTTT.

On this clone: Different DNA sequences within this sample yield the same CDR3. The CDR3 reads CASSLAGGTYNEQFF. As DNA, the CDR3 is TGTGCCAGCAGCCTAGCGGGGGGGACCTACAATGAGCAGTTCTTC. This chain uses TRBV7-3 with TRBJ2-1; 12 nucleotides align to TRBD2. Trimming removed 5 bases from V and 2 bases from J; junction bases left unmatched: 1. Germline lookup yields CDR1 SGHTA and CDR2 FQGTGA. CDR3 length: 15 amino acids.

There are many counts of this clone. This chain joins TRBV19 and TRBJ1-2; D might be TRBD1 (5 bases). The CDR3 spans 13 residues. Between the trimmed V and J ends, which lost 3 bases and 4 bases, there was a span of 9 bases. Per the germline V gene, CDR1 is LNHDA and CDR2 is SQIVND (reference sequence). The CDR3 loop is CASSIDSVYGYTF. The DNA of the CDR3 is TGTGCCAGTAGTATTGACAGCGTCTATGGCTACACCTTC.

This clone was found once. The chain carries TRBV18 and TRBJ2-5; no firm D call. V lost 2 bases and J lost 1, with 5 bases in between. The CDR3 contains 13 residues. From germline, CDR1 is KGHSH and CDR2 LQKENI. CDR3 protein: CASSPIVQETQYF. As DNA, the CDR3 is TGTGCCAGCTCACCAATCGTCCAAGAGACCCAGTACTTC.

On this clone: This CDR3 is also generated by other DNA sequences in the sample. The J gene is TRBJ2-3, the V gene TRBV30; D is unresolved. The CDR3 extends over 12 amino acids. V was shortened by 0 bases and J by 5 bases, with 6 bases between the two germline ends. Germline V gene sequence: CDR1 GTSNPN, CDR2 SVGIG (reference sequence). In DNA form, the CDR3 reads TGTGCCTGGAGTGTACACCGAGATACGCAGTATTTT. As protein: CAWSVHRDTQYF.

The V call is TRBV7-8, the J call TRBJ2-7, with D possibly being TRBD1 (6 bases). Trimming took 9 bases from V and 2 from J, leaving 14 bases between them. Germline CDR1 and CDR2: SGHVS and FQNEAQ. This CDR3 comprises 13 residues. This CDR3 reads CASTPGQTYEQYF. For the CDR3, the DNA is TGTGCCAGTACCCCCGGACAGACCTACGAGCAGTACTTC.

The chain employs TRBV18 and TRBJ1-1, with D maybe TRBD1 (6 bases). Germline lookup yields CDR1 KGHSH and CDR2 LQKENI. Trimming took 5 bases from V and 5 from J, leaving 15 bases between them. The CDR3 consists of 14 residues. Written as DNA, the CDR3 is TGTGCCAGCTCATTAACAGGGTTGGGTACTGAAGCTTTCTTT. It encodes CASSLTGLGTEAFF.

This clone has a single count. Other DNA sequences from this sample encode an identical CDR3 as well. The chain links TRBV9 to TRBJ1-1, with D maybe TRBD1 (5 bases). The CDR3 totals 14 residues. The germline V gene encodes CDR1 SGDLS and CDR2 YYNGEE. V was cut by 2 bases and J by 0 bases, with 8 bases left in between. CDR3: CASSVGGMNTEAFF. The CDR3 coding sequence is TGTGCCAGCAGCGTCGGGGGTATGAACACTGAAGCTTTCTTT.

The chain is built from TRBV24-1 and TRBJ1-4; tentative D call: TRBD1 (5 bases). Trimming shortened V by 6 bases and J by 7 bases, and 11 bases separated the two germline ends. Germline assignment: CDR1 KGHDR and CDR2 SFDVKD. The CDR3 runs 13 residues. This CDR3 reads CATSNGGGEKLFF. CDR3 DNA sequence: TGTGCCACCAGTAATGGGGGAGGTGAAAAACTGTTTTTT.

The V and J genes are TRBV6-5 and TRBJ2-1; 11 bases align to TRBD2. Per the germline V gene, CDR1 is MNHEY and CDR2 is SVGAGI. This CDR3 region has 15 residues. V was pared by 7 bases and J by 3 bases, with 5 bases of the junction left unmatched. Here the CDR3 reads CASTPLAGVYNEQFF. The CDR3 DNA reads TGTGCCAGCACCCCACTAGCGGGGGTCTACAATGAGCAGTTCTTC.

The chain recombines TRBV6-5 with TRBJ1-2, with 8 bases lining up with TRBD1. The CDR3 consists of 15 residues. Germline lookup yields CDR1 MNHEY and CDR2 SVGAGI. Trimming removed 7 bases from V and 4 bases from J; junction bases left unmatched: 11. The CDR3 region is CASNPSAGQVYGYTF. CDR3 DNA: TGTGCCAGCAACCCGAGCGCGGGACAGGTCTATGGCTACACCTTC.

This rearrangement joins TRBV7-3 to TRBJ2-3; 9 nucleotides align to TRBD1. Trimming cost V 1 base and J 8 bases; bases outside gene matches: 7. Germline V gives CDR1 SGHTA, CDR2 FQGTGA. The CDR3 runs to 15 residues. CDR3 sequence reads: CASSLMGQGGATQYF. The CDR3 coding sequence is TGTGCCAGCAGCTTAATGGGACAGGGAGGCGCTACGCAGTATTTT.

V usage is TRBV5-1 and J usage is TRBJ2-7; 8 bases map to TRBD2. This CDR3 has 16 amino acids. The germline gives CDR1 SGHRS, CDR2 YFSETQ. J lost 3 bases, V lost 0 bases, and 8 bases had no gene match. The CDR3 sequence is CASSLEGQRGHYEQYF. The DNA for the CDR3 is TGCGCCAGCAGCTTGGAGGGGCAGCGGGGGCACTACGAGCAGTACTTC.